A selection of T cell receptor beta chains follows, all from one sample in a study of tumor-infiltrating lymphocytes in primary liver carcinoma. One entry per CDR3 protein, called by TCRdb with MiXCR from the multiplex PCR reads. Of about 100,000 distinct CDR3 sequences listed, about 70% are singletons. The specimen sequenced was liver tumor tissue from sampling region 2. The source is a woman aged 60-70 years with primary liver carcinoma and hepatitis B virus infection. Both conserved end residues are part of each CDR3. A D gene is named only where the DNA matches it firmly. Where a row states a size, it is once, few, many or the class of an expanded clone; other rows omit it.

size: .
D: TRBD2
V: TRBV11-2
J: TRBJ2-1
DNA: TGTGCCAGCAGCAGGAGACTAGCAGTAGGGTCGGGGGATGAGCAGTTCTTC
CDR3: CASSRRLAVGSGDEQFF

size: many
D: .
V: TRBV6-5
J: TRBJ1-1
DNA: TGTGCCAGCAGTGTAGGGAGAGGAGGCACTGAAGCTTTCTTT
CDR3: CASSVGRGGTEAFF

size: .
D: .
V: TRBV28
J: TRBJ1-1
DNA: TGTGCCAGCAGTTTCCAGTGTTACACTGAAGTTTTCTTT
CDR3: CASSFQCYTEVFF

size: .
D: .
V: TRBV2
J: TRBJ2-3
DNA: TGTACCAGCAGTACAATAAATTGGGTAGATACGCAGTATTTT
CDR3: CTSSTINWVDTQYF

size: many
D: .
V: TRBV6-2/TRBV6-3
J: TRBJ1-5
DNA: TGTGCCAGCAGTGACCATCGATCTCAGCCCCAGCATTTT
CDR3: CASSDHRSQPQHF

size: .
D: .
V: TRBV11-2
J: TRBJ2-2
DNA: TGTGCCTGCAGCCGTCTGCAAGGACCGACCGGGGAGCTGTTTTTT
CDR3: CACSRLQGPTGELFF

size: once
D: TRBD2
V: TRBV29-1
J: TRBJ2-3
DNA: TGCATCGGTGCGGGGGGGATCGGGACAGATACGCAGTATTTT
CDR3: CIGAGGIGTDTQYF

size: .
D: .
V: TRBV7-9
J: TRBJ2-5
DNA: TGTGCCAGCAGCTTCCGAGAACGAGCGACCCAGTACTTC
CDR3: CASSFRERATQYF

size: .
D: .
V: TRBV4-2
J: TRBJ2-3
DNA: TGTGCCAGCAGCCCGCTCTGGCGGGACTTCTGCCTTACAGATACGCAGTATTTT
CDR3: CASSPLWRDFCLTDTQYF

size: many
D: .
V: TRBV10-2
J: TRBJ2-4
DNA: TGCGCCAGCAGTGAGTCGCCCAGGGGGGGCCTACTAGCCAAAAACATTCAGTACTTC
CDR3: CASSESPRGGLLAKNIQYF

size: many
D: .
V: TRBV6-2/TRBV6-3
J: TRBJ2-7
DNA: TGTGCCAGCAGGGAGGCCTCCTACGAGCAGTACTTC
CDR3: CASREASYEQYF

size: .
D: .
V: TRBV5-5
J: TRBJ2-1
DNA: TGTTCCAGCAGCTTGATAGCGGTAAGAATTAGCTCCTACAATAAGCAGTTCTTC
CDR3: CSSSLIAVRISSYNKQFF

size: .
D: .
V: TRBV11-3
J: TRBJ2-6
DNA: TGTGCCAGCAGCTCTGAAAGGGCGTGTGGGGCCAACGTCCTGACTTTC
CDR3: CASSSERACGANVLTF

size: .
D: .
V: TRBV12-3/TRBV12-4
J: TRBJ2-1
DNA: TGTGTCAGCAGCCGGAGACCAAATGAGCTGTTCTTC
CDR3: CVSSRRPNELFF

size: .
D: TRBD1
V: TRBV20-1
J: TRBJ2-5
DNA: TGCAGCGCTATGAGTACAGGGGACATTGAGACCCAGTACTTC
CDR3: CSAMSTGDIETQYF

size: few
D: TRBD2
V: TRBV28
J: TRBJ2-1
DNA: TGTGCCAGCACGACTAGCTCCTACAATGAGCAGCTCTTC
CDR3: CASTTSSYNEQLF

size: .
D: .
V: TRBV11-2
J: TRBJ2-1
DNA: TGTGCCAGCTTAGGGACCATCAATGAGCAGTTCTTC
CDR3: CASLGTINEQFF

size: .
D: .
V: TRBV29-1
J: TRBJ2-2
DNA: TGCAGCGTTGCCCTAGCCCCGGCCGGGAAGCTGTTTTTC
CDR3: CSVALAPAGKLFF

size: .
D: .
V: TRBV12-3/TRBV12-4
J: TRBJ1-1
DNA: TGTGGCAGCGGCAGGATTGGGAACACTGAAGCTATCTTT
CDR3: CGSGRIGNTEAIF

size: .
D: .
V: TRBV20-1
J: TRBJ1-2
DNA: TGCAGTGCTAGAGATGGCGCAGGGCGGGAGCTATATGGCTACACCTTC
CDR3: CSARDGAGRELYGYTF

size: once
D: TRBD2
V: TRBV4-2
J: TRBJ2-5
DNA: TGTGCCAGCGGCCCCTTGGGACTAGCGGAACAAGAGACCCAGTACTTC
CDR3: CASGPLGLAEQETQYF

size: many
D: .
V: TRBV7-8
J: TRBJ1-4
DNA: TGTGCCAGCAGCTCCGTAGGGCCAGCCGGCAATGAAAAACTGTTTTTT
CDR3: CASSSVGPAGNEKLFF

size: .
D: TRBD2
V: TRBV11-2
J: TRBJ2-3
DNA: TGTACCAGCAGCCCTGGACTAGCGGGCCCAGATACGCTGTACTTT
CDR3: CTSSPGLAGPDTLYF

size: many
D: .
V: TRBV6-1
J: TRBJ1-5
DNA: TGTGCCAGCTCTCCGACAGGCGACTATCAGCCCCAGCATTTT
CDR3: CASSPTGDYQPQHF

size: .
D: .
V: TRBV24-1
J: TRBJ2-1
DNA: TGTGGCACCAGAGACCATACAGGGTTCAATGAGCAGTTCTTC
CDR3: CGTRDHTGFNEQFF

size: .
D: TRBD1
V: TRBV12-3/TRBV12-4
J: TRBJ1-6
DNA: TGTGTCAGCAGATCGACAGGGATTAGTTCACCCCTCCACTTT
CDR3: CVSRSTGISSPLHF

size: .
D: .
V: TRBV11-2
J: TRBJ1-3
DNA: TGTGCCAGCAACTCTCGCCTCCCGACAGATAGCTCTGGAAACGCCATATATTTT
CDR3: CASNSRLPTDSSGNAIYF

size: .
D: .
V: TRBV28
J: TRBJ2-7
DNA: TGTGCCAGCAGCATTAATTACTACGAGCAGTACTTC
CDR3: CASSINYYEQYF

size: .
D: TRBD1
V: TRBV11-3
J: TRBJ2-7
DNA: TGTGCCAGGAGCTTAGAGCAGACAGGGTGTAACTACGAGCAGTACTTT
CDR3: CARSLEQTGCNYEQYF

size: many
D: .
V: TRBV4-1
J: TRBJ2-2
DNA: TGCGCCAGCAGCCGCCTATGGCACGATAACACCGGGGAGCTGTTTTTT
CDR3: CASSRLWHDNTGELFF

size: many
D: TRBD1
V: TRBV7-9
J: TRBJ2-1
DNA: TGTGCCAGCAGCTTCGACAGGGGGAGAGAGAATGAGCAGTTCTTC
CDR3: CASSFDRGRENEQFF

size: .
D: TRBD2
V: TRBV5-1
J: TRBJ2-1
DNA: TGCGCCAGCCGTACGGCCACTAGCGGGAGCAATGAGCAGTTCTTC
CDR3: CASRTATSGSNEQFF

size: .
D: .
V: TRBV11-2
J: TRBJ2-1
DNA: TGTGCCAGCAGACGACTAAACCTCGAGGCTGCCAATGAGCAGTTCTTC
CDR3: CASRRLNLEAANEQFF

size: .
D: TRBD2
V: TRBV7-8
J: TRBJ2-7
DNA: TGTCCCAGCAGTCCCCGACGGGAGGACTCCTACGAGCAGTACTTC
CDR3: CPSSPRREDSYEQYF

size: .
D: .
V: TRBV14
J: TRBJ2-6
DNA: TGTGCCAGCAACTCTAGGGGACGGTTAAGCTCTAGGGCCAACGTCCTGACTTTC
CDR3: CASNSRGRLSSRANVLTF